A single T cell receptor (beta chain) is shown here with its context. What it binds is unknown. The sample is drawn from a study of beta chain features in type 1 diabetes. Study results and limitations: Moderate yet significant TCRB CDR3 shortening was seen in Type 1 diabetes patients in all four CD4+ subsets. Small HLA sub-analyses could not settle whether HLA shapes TCRB rearrangement.

V was shortened by 8 bases and J by 3 bases, with 14 bases between the two germline ends. This CDR3 is 13 amino acids long. Germline V gene lookup returns CDR1 SGHDT and CDR2 YYEEEE. Expressed TCRB transcripts were sequenced, since all the RNA that had been isolated was reverse transcribed. Samples of naive, central memory and regulatory T cells yielded a mean of around 3.8 million reads. Assay used: immunoSEQ multiplex PCR; TCRdb lists only in-frame clones, some missing. The table shows roughly 150,000 clones, with under 9.5% occurring only once. About 100 mL of blood, on average, came from one heparinised draw per donor.

Sequenced sample: central memory CD4+ T cells from blood. The receptor comes from a man aged 18 to 29 with type 1 diabetes. The rearrangement links TRBV5-6 to TRBJ1-2; D uncertain. In nucleotides, the CDR3 is TGTGCCAGTCATAGGGAGGTTGACTATGGCTACACCTTC. This gives the protein CASHREVDYGYTF.